This T cell receptor (beta chain) appears in the sequencing data of a study of cytomegalovirus exposure and HLA in healthy donors. Study-wide context: Among the roughly 400 genotyped donors, just over 80% were placed in the Caucasian-associated ancestry cluster.

PCR involved 60 Vbeta and 13 Jbeta primers. Clones were sequenced by immunoSEQ multiplex PCR, and TCRdb holds only the in-frame ones, with some missing. The table lists some 150,000 clones, under 80% of them singletons. This clone was seen a few times. Its antigen is as yet unknown. A junction end diverges from the germline sequence, so it may reflect a read error. Whole-study results and caveats: Sequences of the TCR beta chain were said to predict the HLA-A and HLA-B alleles of most subjects accurately. In a later analysis, DRB1 alleles had the most associated TCRs; HLA-C alleles the fewest. It was reportedly the case that the classifier diagnosed cytomegalovirus status with high specificity and sensitivity.

The CDR3 covers 12 residues. Germline lookup yields CDR1 SEHNR and CDR2 FQNEAQ (reference sequence). J is TRBJ1-4 and V is TRBV7-9; D perhaps matches TRBD1 (5 bases). Sequencing was carried out using PBMCs. The source of this sequence is a man between 18 and 29 years old in good health and CMV-seropositive. The CDR3 DNA sequence: TGTTCCAGCAGCTTGGGAGGGGACAAACTGTTTTTT. As protein: CSSSLGGDKLFF.